One sample yielded the 4 T cell receptor beta chains listed below, sequenced in a study of T cells after yellow fever vaccination (dated by TCRdb to the late 2010s). This sample's treatment or condition label indicates: live attenuated yellow fever vaccine strain. Library prep was done by 5' RACE. The run used an Illumina HiSeq 2500. TCRdb handled the public reads itself, with Q25 trimming in fastp and clone calling in MiXCR, and kept productive beta chains. Rows with a matching CDR3 protein are joined into one entry that keeps the most common DNA and genes. A total of a few hundred thousand distinct CDR3 sequences appear in this sample, 6.9% of them only once. The ten largest clones capture roughly 0.9% of the sample. The material sequenced was CD4+ T cells sorted from PBMCs, taken 15 days after the yellow fever booster vaccination. The receptors were sampled from a man aged 25 to 40 who received the YFV17D yellow fever vaccine.

This clonotype was counted many times. V gene TRBV7-2 combines with J gene TRBJ2-1, with D possibly TRBD2 on 5 matching bases. The length of the CDR3 is 14 residues. Germline V CDR1 and CDR2: SGHTA, FQGNSA. Trimming removed 6 bases at V and 5 bases at J, with 14 bases between. Here the CDR3 DNA reads TGTGCCAGCAGAACGGCGGGCCCCAACAATGAGCAGTTCTTC. Its protein is CASRTAGPNNEQFF.

This clonotype has at least ten counts. V and J are TRBV7-3 and TRBJ1-1; 9 bases agree with TRBD1. V lost 5 bases, J lost 7 bases, and 8 bases stayed unmatched. CDR1 is SGHTA and CDR2 is FQGTGA in the germline V gene. The CDR3 runs 14 residues. The CDR3 sequence is CASSMDRGGGEAFF. The CDR3 DNA reads as TGTGCCAGCAGCATGGACAGGGGAGGTGGTGAAGCTTTCTTT.

The chain has TRBV20-1 and TRBJ2-1; 7 nucleotides agree with TRBD2. The germline V gene has CDR1 DFQATT and CDR2 SNEGSKA (reference sequence). The CDR3 has 16 amino acids. V lost 6 bases and J lost 10; bases outside the gene matches: 21. The DNA of the CDR3 is TGCAGTGCCCAGGGAGGGTCTAGCGAGCCGTTAAGAGAGCAGTTCTTC. Its translation is CSAQGGSSEPLREQFF.

V usage is TRBV4-2 and J usage is TRBJ2-5; 8 bases map to TRBD2. CDR3 size: 16 residues. With 0 bases clipped from V and 5 bases from J, the junction kept 8 bases outside the gene matches. Germline V CDR1 and CDR2: LGHNA, YNFKEQ. CDR3 in DNA: TGTGCCAGCAGCCAAGATCGGGGGGGGGTGGTGGAGACCCAGTACTTC. It is translated as CASSQDRGGVVETQYF.